This T cell receptor (beta chain) was sequenced during a study of shared clonotypes between healthy human individuals (dated by TCRdb to 2018 to 2020). For context, the study as a whole: The cohort included three men and two women between 18 and 49 years of age. To estimate repertoire size and how much clonotypes are shared between individuals, the study performed deep sequencing of blood TCR repertoires from roughly five healthy adults. Different laboratories and diverse techniques were used to prepare libraries and sequence TCR repertoires, to increase sequencing depth and limit assay-specific biases. Each donor's leukapheresis produced roughly between roughly 0.85 and 10 billion PBMCs. What the work shows at the level of the full study, not this receptor alone: The small number of donors limited the genetic and exposure-history diversity represented. Based on pairwise subsampling, the degree of clonotype sharing among donors was expected to be affected by sequencing depth. Sampling was restricted to blood, and TCR repertoires in tissue are likely to differ from TCR repertoires in blood.

Trimming takes 5 bases off V and 14 bases off J; junction bases not matched to a gene: 8. CDR3 length: 12 amino acids, cysteine to phenylalanine. Only the CDR3 portion is preserved as DNA: 36 bases, with reading frame beginning at the first base. From a lookup of the germline V gene, CDR1 and CDR2 are SGHVS and FQNEAQ. As regards this clone: Its antigen is still unknown. No base quality information exists; no much larger clone differs at one position.

Using the deep immunoSEQ assay, multiplex PCR amplified TCR CDR3 regions from genomic DNA. For each cell subset, the extracted genomic DNA was distributed evenly across all wells of several immunoSEQ 96-well plates, and each plate served as one replicate. For unsorted PBMC, approximately 310 ng genomic DNA, equal to 25,000 to 35,000 T cell genomes, was loaded into each replicate PCR. Unsorted PBMC genomic DNA was sequenced across ten immunoSEQ deep assay plates. Purified libraries were quantified with a Qubit 3.0 fluorometer, sized on a Bioanalyzer 2100, and re-quantified with the KAPA Library Quantification kit. Every immunoSEQ 96-well plate was sequenced on a separate single-read 150-cycle Illumina NextSeq 550 flow cell. In the authors' own workflow: Because only junctional sequences without quality scores were contained in the immunoSEQ output, filtering matching that applied to full-length reads could not be performed. To assign V/J genes and CDR3, sequences were annotated using PyIR, a Python wrapper for IgBLAST v1.9, with IMGT germline references. Reads were filtered out if the reads had weak V/J assignments (E-value above 1e-6), no CDR3, stop codons, out-of-frame junctions, or ambiguous translated residues. V3J clonotypes were defined as sequences sharing an identical inferred V gene, J gene, and CDR3 amino acid sequence. Percentage overlap between repertoires was computed as shared unique clonotypes divided by the size of the smaller repertoire. Richness of each repertoire was evaluated using RTK rarefaction, the Chao1 estimator, and Recon v2.1 estimates of unobserved clonotypes. TCRdb limited this immuneACCESS table to in-frame rearrangements with V and J called. A share of clones is missing; checked studies link under half to unresolved V genes, and the rest is unexplained. V and J calls and clone size follow that table, whereas D and trimming were derived from the DNA. The sample table shows about 500,000 clones, and roughly 80% are seen once. In total, the top ten clones hold approximately 12% of the sample.

Donors were healthy HIV-negative adults with no recently reported acute infections or vaccinations. Every donor was a Caucasian adult living in Nashville, Tennessee, USA. For unsorted samples, about 90 million PBMCs were counted and genomic DNA was extracted with the QIAamp DNA Blood Mini kit. After blood collection by leukapheresis, PBMCs were isolated using Ficoll-Histopaque density gradient centrifugation and then cryopreserved in the vapor phase of liquid nitrogen. Recombination joined TRBV7-8 with TRBJ2-1; a stretch of 8 junction bases matches TRBD2. This TCR derives from a woman in her 40s in good health. Some clones in this sample may be carry-over from other donors' samples. Specimen: PBMCs. This receptor carries the CDR3 CASSLGLANEFF. The DNA sequence is TGTGCCAGCAGCCTCGGACTAGCCAATGAGTTCTTC.